Listed below are T cell receptor beta chains from one sample, sequenced in a study of beta chain features in type 1 diabetes. Using immunoSEQ multiplex PCR, the repertoire was profiled, and TCRdb retains in-frame clones only, with some absent. The sample lists about 900,000 clones; 15% to 20% were seen once. The sequencing input was naive CD4+ T cells from blood. Receptor source: a woman between 18 and 29 years old in good health. CDR3s include the opening cysteine and the closing phenylalanine or tryptophan. The D gene is left open where the match is weak. A clone size is listed for some rows: how often the clone was seen (once, few, many), or a class if it is expanded.

j_call: TRBJ2-1; d_call: -; clone_size: few; v_call: TRBV10-2; cdr3_nt: TGCGCCAGCACCAGTCTTGCGGGACAGCTATACAATGAGCAGTTCTTC; cdr3_aa: CASTSLAGQLYNEQFF
j_call: TRBJ2-3; d_call: TRBD2; clone_size: many; v_call: TRBV23-1; cdr3_nt: TGCGCCAGCATCGGGGGAGGGAGACGCACAGATACGCAGTATTTT; cdr3_aa: CASIGGGRRTDTQYF
j_call: TRBJ1-1; d_call: -; clone_size: few; v_call: TRBV15; cdr3_nt: TGTGCCACCAGCAGAGATACGACCAGAATAAAAGCTTTCTTT; cdr3_aa: CATSRDTTRIKAFF
j_call: TRBJ2-1; d_call: -; clone_size: few; v_call: TRBV10-2; cdr3_nt: TGCGCCACCCAGATGGTAGGACTTGAGCAGTTCTTC; cdr3_aa: CATQMVGLEQFF
j_call: TRBJ2-3; d_call: -; clone_size: -; v_call: TRBV6-1; cdr3_nt: TGTGCCAGCCGGCAGGCAGATACGCAGTATTTT; cdr3_aa: CASRQADTQYF
j_call: TRBJ2-3; d_call: -; clone_size: few; v_call: TRBV14; cdr3_nt: TGTGCCAGCAGCCTCCAGTACACAGATACGCAGTATTTT; cdr3_aa: CASSLQYTDTQYF
j_call: TRBJ1-1; d_call: -; clone_size: -; v_call: TRBV7-2; cdr3_nt: TGTGCCAGCAGCTTTAAAGGGAACACTGAAGCTTTCTTT; cdr3_aa: CASSFKGNTEAFF
j_call: TRBJ1-2; d_call: -; clone_size: -; v_call: TRBV7-2; cdr3_nt: TGTGCCAGCAGCGCCCGGGACACCCGCCGGTATGGCTACACCTTC; cdr3_aa: CASSARDTRRYGYTF
j_call: TRBJ1-5; d_call: -; clone_size: -; v_call: TRBV28; cdr3_nt: TGTGCCAGCCTCCCCTTTCGGGAGGTAAATCAGCCCCAGCATTTT; cdr3_aa: CASLPFREVNQPQHF
j_call: TRBJ1-1; d_call: -; clone_size: few; v_call: TRBV7-8; cdr3_nt: TGTGCCAGCAGCTTAGGCTCGCGGCAGGGTCCTTTAGCTTTCTTT; cdr3_aa: CASSLGSRQGPLAFF
j_call: TRBJ1-2; d_call: -; clone_size: few; v_call: TRBV7-9; cdr3_nt: TGTGCCAGCAGCCGGGGACGGGACTATGGCTACACCTTC; cdr3_aa: CASSRGRDYGYTF
j_call: TRBJ2-3; d_call: TRBD2; clone_size: few; v_call: TRBV19; cdr3_nt: TGTGCCAGTAGTGTGAGGTTGGGACTAACCCTCACAGATACGCAGTATTTT; cdr3_aa: CASSVRLGLTLTDTQYF
j_call: TRBJ1-4; d_call: -; clone_size: -; v_call: TRBV5-6; cdr3_nt: TGTGCCAGCAGCTTTGGTGCGCCTAATGAAAAACTGTTTTTT; cdr3_aa: CASSFGAPNEKLFF
j_call: TRBJ2-1; d_call: -; clone_size: -; v_call: TRBV18; cdr3_nt: TGTGCCAGCTCACCTTTGATTGCGGGCGGTTACAATGAGCAGTTCTTC; cdr3_aa: CASSPLIAGGYNEQFF
j_call: TRBJ1-2; d_call: -; clone_size: few; v_call: TRBV4-3; cdr3_nt: TGCGCCAGCAGCCAAGAGTTCCAGGGCGGCTACACCTTC; cdr3_aa: CASSQEFQGGYTF
j_call: TRBJ1-1; d_call: -; clone_size: few; v_call: TRBV7-2; cdr3_nt: TGTGCCAGCAGCCGCAAACTTGGCACTGAAGCTTTCTTT; cdr3_aa: CASSRKLGTEAFF
j_call: TRBJ1-5; d_call: -; clone_size: few; v_call: TRBV29-1; cdr3_nt: TGCAGCGTTGCTTGGGGGACGGCGGATCAGCCCCAGCATTTT; cdr3_aa: CSVAWGTADQPQHF
j_call: TRBJ2-1; d_call: -; clone_size: -; v_call: TRBV9; cdr3_nt: TGTGCCAGCAGCGTAGGGGTAGCGTTGTCCTACAATGAGCAGTTCTTC; cdr3_aa: CASSVGVALSYNEQFF
j_call: TRBJ2-5; d_call: -; clone_size: few; v_call: TRBV5-4; cdr3_nt: TGTGCCAGCAGCGCCCGACCCCAAGAGACCCAGTACTTC; cdr3_aa: CASSARPQETQYF
j_call: TRBJ2-7; d_call: -; clone_size: -; v_call: TRBV2; cdr3_nt: TGTGCCAGCAGTGAGAGGCAGGGCCAATACTTC; cdr3_aa: CASSERQGQYF
j_call: TRBJ2-1; d_call: TRBD2; clone_size: few; v_call: TRBV19; cdr3_nt: TGTGCCAGTAGCATGCCGGGACTAAGAGGCAATGAGCAGTTCTTC; cdr3_aa: CASSMPGLRGNEQFF
j_call: TRBJ2-1; d_call: -; clone_size: -; v_call: TRBV15; cdr3_nt: TGTGCCACGGCCCGAGCAGGCTCCTACAATGAGCAGTTCTTC; cdr3_aa: CATARAGSYNEQFF
j_call: TRBJ2-6; d_call: -; clone_size: many; v_call: TRBV7-9; cdr3_nt: TGTGCCAGCAGCTTAATGGGGGCTGGGGCCAACGTCCTGACTTTC; cdr3_aa: CASSLMGAGANVLTF
j_call: TRBJ2-3; d_call: -; clone_size: -; v_call: TRBV7-3; cdr3_nt: TGTGCCAGCAGCTTAGGCACTAGCACAGATACGCAGTATTTT; cdr3_aa: CASSLGTSTDTQYF
j_call: TRBJ1-3; d_call: TRBD1; clone_size: -; v_call: TRBV5-8; cdr3_nt: TGTGCCAGCAGCTCGGACAGGGGGCGGGACACCATATATTTT; cdr3_aa: CASSSDRGRDTIYF
j_call: TRBJ2-5; d_call: TRBD2; clone_size: -; v_call: TRBV9; cdr3_nt: TGTGCCAGCAGCCCGACTAGCGGGGCTACCGAGAAGACCCAGTACTTC; cdr3_aa: CASSPTSGATEKTQYF
j_call: TRBJ2-6; d_call: -; clone_size: -; v_call: TRBV7-8; cdr3_nt: TGTGCCAGCAGCTTGCGCCAGGGGTCCGGGGCCAACGTCCTGACTTTC; cdr3_aa: CASSLRQGSGANVLTF
j_call: TRBJ2-3; d_call: -; clone_size: few; v_call: TRBV19; cdr3_nt: TGTGCCAGTAGTAACCGAATCACAGATACGCAGTATTTT; cdr3_aa: CASSNRITDTQYF
j_call: TRBJ1-2; d_call: -; clone_size: few; v_call: TRBV7-9; cdr3_nt: TGTGCCAGCAGCCGACAGCTTGTGAGCTATGGCTACACCTTC; cdr3_aa: CASSRQLVSYGYTF
j_call: TRBJ1-5; d_call: -; clone_size: -; v_call: TRBV30; cdr3_nt: TGTGCCTGGAAAAGGACCCGGCGGGACAGCAATCAGCCCCAGCATTTT; cdr3_aa: CAWKRTRRDSNQPQHF
j_call: TRBJ1-2; d_call: -; clone_size: few; v_call: TRBV5-1; cdr3_nt: TGCGCCAGCAGACCTCTTGACGGTGGTAACGGAGGCTACACCTTC; cdr3_aa: CASRPLDGGNGGYTF
j_call: TRBJ2-5; d_call: TRBD1; clone_size: few; v_call: TRBV18; cdr3_nt: TGTGCCAGCTCACCGAGGACAGGGGGCGAGGAGACCCAGTACTTC; cdr3_aa: CASSPRTGGEETQYF
j_call: TRBJ2-2; d_call: -; clone_size: -; v_call: TRBV7-9; cdr3_nt: TGTGCCAGCAGCCTACACGTGATCGGGGAGCTGTTTTTT; cdr3_aa: CASSLHVIGELFF
j_call: TRBJ2-3; d_call: -; clone_size: -; v_call: TRBV28; cdr3_nt: TGTGCCAGCAGTTTAGAATACGTGGGGCAGTATTTT; cdr3_aa: CASSLEYVGQYF
j_call: TRBJ2-1; d_call: -; clone_size: -; v_call: TRBV4-1; cdr3_nt: TGCGCCAGCAGCCCGGGAGGACAGCTCAGCTCCTACAATGAGCAGTTCTTC; cdr3_aa: CASSPGGQLSSYNEQFF
j_call: TRBJ1-2; d_call: -; clone_size: -; v_call: TRBV6-5; cdr3_nt: TGTGCCAGCAGCCGCAACAAGGGCGGCGGCTACACCTTC; cdr3_aa: CASSRNKGGGYTF
j_call: TRBJ2-7; d_call: -; clone_size: -; v_call: TRBV4-2; cdr3_nt: TGTGCCAGCAGCCAAGAAATTGGACAGTCCTACGAGCAGTACTTC; cdr3_aa: CASSQEIGQSYEQYF
j_call: TRBJ2-5; d_call: TRBD1; clone_size: few; v_call: TRBV6-5; cdr3_nt: TGTGCCAGCAGTTACTCCGGACAGGGGGGTTCGGCCCAGTACTTC; cdr3_aa: CASSYSGQGGSAQYF
j_call: TRBJ2-1; d_call: TRBD2; clone_size: -; v_call: TRBV7-8; cdr3_nt: TGTGCCAGCTCCCTCCGTCAGCGGGAGGGCCGTCACAATGAGCAGTTCTTC; cdr3_aa: CASSLRQREGRHNEQFF
j_call: TRBJ1-1; d_call: -; clone_size: few; v_call: TRBV6-6; cdr3_nt: TGTGCCAGCAGTCATGGGAACACTGAAGCTTTCTTC; cdr3_aa: CASSHGNTEAFF
j_call: TRBJ2-5; d_call: -; clone_size: -; v_call: TRBV7-2; cdr3_nt: TGTGCCAGCAGCTTAGCTCTCGAAGAGACCCAGTACTTC; cdr3_aa: CASSLALEETQYF
j_call: TRBJ2-7; d_call: -; clone_size: -; v_call: TRBV15; cdr3_nt: TGTGCCCTCCTCGAGACAGCGGTGAACTACGAGCAGTACTTC; cdr3_aa: CALLETAVNYEQYF
j_call: TRBJ2-3; d_call: -; clone_size: -; v_call: TRBV6-5; cdr3_nt: TGTGCCAGCAGTTACCGGGGGCTTGGCACAGATACGCAGTATTTT; cdr3_aa: CASSYRGLGTDTQYF
j_call: TRBJ2-7; d_call: TRBD2; clone_size: few; v_call: TRBV29-1; cdr3_nt: TGCAGCGTTGGAGCGGGAGCCGAGCAGTACTTC; cdr3_aa: CSVGAGAEQYF
j_call: TRBJ2-7; d_call: TRBD2; clone_size: few; v_call: TRBV28; cdr3_nt: TGTGCCAGCAGCTCCCCTGCTAGCGGGAGTTACGAGCAGTACTTC; cdr3_aa: CASSSPASGSYEQYF
j_call: TRBJ1-5; d_call: TRBD1; clone_size: few; v_call: TRBV4-2; cdr3_nt: TGTGCCAGCAGCCAAGATGGCGGGACAGGGAATCAGCCCCAGCATTTT; cdr3_aa: CASSQDGGTGNQPQHF
j_call: TRBJ1-1; d_call: -; clone_size: few; v_call: TRBV9; cdr3_nt: TGTGCCAGCAGCGTACACGAGGGGACTGAAGCTTTCTTT; cdr3_aa: CASSVHEGTEAFF
j_call: TRBJ2-3; d_call: TRBD2; clone_size: -; v_call: TRBV4-3; cdr3_nt: TGCGCCAGCAGCCAGGCGGGACTAGCGGGAGGGCCGAGGACAGATACGCAGTATTTT; cdr3_aa: CASSQAGLAGGPRTDTQYF